The 19 T cell receptor beta chains presented below share a single source sample, sequenced in a study of blood T cell repertoires in COVID-19. The data were produced by immunoSEQ multiplex PCR, yet TCRdb's version contains in-frame clones alone and is incomplete. The table records around 160,000 clones, 80% of them present only once. The sequencing sample was made of peripheral blood. These receptors all come from a man between 60 and 70 years old with active or convalescent COVID-19.

The DNA for the CDR3 is TGTGCCAGCAGTTACCCCGGAACCGGACCTAAGGGGCACGAGCAGTACTTC. It yields the protein CASSYPGTGPKGHEQYF. The chain links TRBV6-2 or TRBV6-3 to TRBJ2-7; D might be TRBD1 (5 bases). The germline V gene encodes CDR1 MNHEY and CDR2 SVGEGT. The CDR3 has 17 residues. Trimming left V 2 bases short and J 5 bases short, with 22 bases between.

The chain links TRBV4-2 to TRBJ2-5, with 12 bases lining up with TRBD2. Germline values: CDR1 LGHNA, CDR2 YNFKEQ. This CDR3 spans 19 amino acids. V was pared by 2 bases and J by 5 bases, with 15 bases of the junction left unmatched. CDR3 coding DNA: TGTGCCAGCAGCCAACGAGGGGTCGGGACTAGCGGGCTTCAGGAGACCCAGTACTTC. This sequence encodes CASSQRGVGTSGLQETQYF.

The chain links TRBV3-1 (or the pseudogene TRBV3-2) to TRBJ2-5; 8 nucleotides line up with TRBD1. The CDR3 runs 14 residues. After removal of 4 bases from V and 5 bases from J, the junction contained 6 bases not matched to a gene. CDR1 LGHDT and CDR2 YNNKEL come from the germline V gene (reference sequence). This chain's CDR3 is CASSLGTGWETQYF. The CDR3, as DNA: TGTGCCAGCAGCCTCGGGACAGGATGGGAGACCCAGTACTTC.

The chain recombines TRBV9 with TRBJ2-7; weak D call: TRBD1 (5 bases). V gave up 3 bases and J gave up 3 bases, with 10 bases separating them. Germline CDR1 and CDR2: SGDLS and YYNGEE. This CDR3 has 13 amino acids. The CDR3 region has the DNA TGTGCCAGCAGCGGACAGACTTTCTACGAGCAGTACTTC. It codes for CASSGQTFYEQYF.

V is TRBV5-1 and J is TRBJ1-1; TRBD1 might be the D (6 bases). The CDR3 contains 15 residues. V was clipped by 4 bases and J by 2 bases, with 15 bases between them. The germline CDR1 and CDR2 sequences are SGHRS and YFSETQ. The CDR3 region has the DNA TGCGCCAGCAGCCCAGGGGCGATTTTCAACACTGAAGCTTTCTTT. It yields the protein CASSPGAIFNTEAFF.

The chain combines TRBV14 with TRBJ2-5; TRBD2 matches at 7 bases. The germline V gene has CDR1 SGHDN and CDR2 FVKESK. This CDR3 spans 18 amino acids. V lost 4 bases and J lost 5; bases outside the gene matches: 19. The CDR3 sequence: CASSPVGIRGRAGETQYF. The CDR3 region has the DNA TGTGCCAGCAGCCCGGTCGGTATCCGGGGGAGGGCCGGGGAGACCCAGTACTTC.

This clone has just a few counts. The V call is TRBV10-3, the J call TRBJ1-2; 7 nucleotides align to TRBD1. The J segment lost 8 bases and the V segment lost 0 bases, leaving 9 bases of the junction unmatched. In germline, CDR1 is ENHRY, CDR2 SYGVKD. The CDR3 runs 15 residues. The CDR3, as DNA: TGTGCCATCAGTGAGTCTCGGCAGGGGGTGGGAGGCTACACCTTC. Encoded protein: CAISESRQGVGGYTF.

The rearrangement uses TRBV4-3 and TRBJ1-1; weak D call: TRBD1 (5 bases). The V gene lost 4 bases and the J gene lost 1 base, with 13 bases spanning the gap. Per germline, CDR1 LGHNA and CDR2 YSLEER. This CDR3 contains 15 residues. CDR3 DNA: TGCGCCAGCAGCCGTAGCTCCAGGGCGAACACTGAAGCTTTCTTT. It encodes CASSRSSRANTEAFF.

This chain links TRBV7-2 with TRBJ2-7; no firm D call. Trimming took 1 base from V and 4 from J, leaving 11 bases between them. The length of the CDR3 is 14 residues. CDR1 and CDR2 from the germline V gene are SGHTA and FQGNSA. The CDR3 DNA sequence: TGTGCCAGCAGCTTAGATGATGGCCGTTACGAGCAGTACTTC. This codes for CASSLDDGRYEQYF. Using reference TRBV7-2 and TRBJ2-7 for the parts outside the CDR3, the full variable domain is GAGVSQSPSNKVTEKGKDVELRCDPISGHTALYWYRQSLGQGLEFLIYFQGNSAPDKSGLPSDRFSAERTGGSVSTLTIQRTQQEDSAVYLCASSLDDGRYEQYFGPGTRLTVT.

J is TRBJ2-2 and V is TRBV28; 7 bases fit TRBD2. The CDR3 has 15 amino acids. The V and J ends lost 8 bases and 0 bases, in that order; junction bases with no gene match: 6. Germline V gene lookup returns CDR1 MDHEN and CDR2 SYDVKM. CDR3 residues: CASATGLTNTGELFF. DNA for the CDR3: TGTGCCAGCGCAACGGGACTAACGAACACCGGGGAGCTGTTTTTT.

The chain couples TRBV5-4 to TRBJ1-1; D may be TRBD1 (5 bases). V was pared by 4 bases and J by 6 bases, with 22 bases between. The germline V gene has CDR1 SGHNT and CDR2 YYREEE (reference sequence). The CDR3 is 16 residues long. The CDR3, as DNA: TGTGCCAGCAGCCGGCAGGGCACAACGAGCCGACCTGAAGCTTTCTTT. Its translation is CASSRQGTTSRPEAFF. The variable domain in full, completed from reference TRBV5-4 and TRBJ1-1, reads ETGVTQSPTHLIKTRGQQVTLRCSSQSGHNTVSWYQQALGQGPQFIFQYYREEENGRGNFPPRFSGLQFPNYSSELNVNALELDDSALYLCASSRQGTTSRPEAFFGQGTRLTVV.

This clone was picked up one time. V is TRBV5-1 and J is TRBJ2-7, with 7 bases identical to TRBD1. CDR3 length: 12 residues. The ends lost 4 bases at V and 5 bases at J; junction bases unmatched: 3. CDR1 and CDR2 (germline): SGHRS, YFSETQ. The CDR3 nucleotides read TGCGCCAGCAGCCCGGACAGGAACGAGCAGTACTTC. This gives the protein CASSPDRNEQYF.

The chain combines TRBV9 with TRBJ2-7; 7 bases fit TRBD1. This CDR3 comprises 15 residues. V shed 1 base and J 2 bases; nucleotides not matched to a gene: 6. The germline V gene has CDR1 SGDLS and CDR2 YYNGEE. This CDR3 is CASSVRTGVPYEQYF. The CDR3 region has the DNA TGTGCCAGCAGCGTACGGACAGGAGTTCCCTACGAGCAGTACTTC.

The gene calls are TRBV7-9 and TRBJ2-2; D is perhaps TRBD2 (5 bases). V was trimmed by 3 bases and J by 5 bases, leaving 13 bases between them. Germline lookup yields CDR1 SEHNR and CDR2 FQNEAQ (reference sequence). CDR3 size: 15 residues. The CDR3 DNA sequence: TGTGCCAGCAGCTTGGGAGAAAGAAGGACCGGGGAGCTGTTTTTT. Its translation is CASSLGERRTGELFF.

The J gene is TRBJ2-5, the V gene TRBV28; 7 bases match TRBD2. This CDR3 spans 14 amino acids. V was clipped by 8 bases and J by 4 bases; unmatched bases: 10. Per the germline V gene, CDR1 is MDHEN and CDR2 is SYDVKM. CDR3 residues: CASASGVAGETQYF. The CDR3 nucleotides are TGTGCCAGCGCGTCGGGTGTAGCGGGAGAGACCCAGTACTTC.

The V gene is TRBV7-2, the J gene TRBJ2-7, with 7 nucleotides matching TRBD1. CDR1 and CDR2 (germline): SGHTA, FQGNSA. V was clipped by 5 bases and J by 5 bases; unmatched bases: 9. The CDR3 spans 14 residues. The CDR3 DNA reads as TGTGCCAGCAGCGCAACAGGGGTTACCCACGAGCAGTACTTC. Protein sequence: CASSATGVTHEQYF.

The V gene is TRBV5-4, the J gene TRBJ1-1; D might be TRBD1 (6 bases). V lost 4 bases and J 7 bases, leaving 20 bases between the germline ends. The germline CDR1 and CDR2 sequences are SGHNT and YYREEE (reference sequence). CDR3 length: 15 amino acids. The CDR3 DNA is TGTGCCAGCAGCCGGAAGGACAGCCCCGGAGGTGAAGCTTTCTTT. This codes for CASSRKDSPGGEAFF.

This chain uses TRBV2 with TRBJ2-2, with 10 bases fitting TRBD2. Trimming cost V 4 bases and J 6 bases; bases outside gene matches: 5. Germline V gene data show CDR1 as SNHLY and CDR2 as FYNNEI. The CDR3 extends over 15 amino acids. CDR3 residues: CASSALAGVPGELFF. The DNA for the CDR3 is TGTGCCAGCAGTGCTCTAGCGGGAGTCCCCGGGGAGCTGTTTTTT.

This clone was recorded only once. The J gene is TRBJ2-7, the V gene TRBV6-2 or TRBV6-3, with a tentative D call TRBD2 (5 bases). V dropped 2 bases and J dropped 2 bases, with 10 bases sitting between them. The CDR3 sequence is 14 residues long. Germline values: CDR1 MNHEY, CDR2 SVGEGT. CDR3 sequence (DNA): TGTGCCAGCAGTTACGCGGGCACCGCCTACGAGCAGTACTTC. This sequence encodes CASSYAGTAYEQYF.